This TCR beta chain was recovered during a study of CD8+ T cells in alopecia areata. About the research overall: The graft donors were 6-12-month-old C3H/HeJ mice with spontaneous alopecia, and their skin went to approximately 7-10-week-old female C3H/HeJ mice. Study observations and caveats: Clonality was higher in lesional than normal scalp, especially in alopecia totalis/universalis.

CD4, CD8alpha, NKG2D, NKG2ACE and other markers guided sorting of pooled cutaneous lymph node cells. A word on this clone: Its target is unknown. Germline and genes here are mouse. The CDR3 extends 4 residues past the end of the read, so its final part is completed from the germline J gene.

Germline CDR1 FNHDT, CDR2 SITEND (reference sequence). The ends were cut back, 0 bases at V and 0 bases at J, with 6 bases in the middle. The CDR3 loop spans 14 amino acids. RNA was extracted and reverse transcribed into cDNA as the sequencing template. The protocol was immunoSEQ multiplex PCR, while the TCRdb copy is restricted to in-frame clones and leaves out a portion. The record shows 290,000 or so clones for this sample, with no singletons present. Sequenced sample: CD4+ T cells sorted from a lymph node. The J gene is TRBJ1-1, the V gene TRBV19, with D possibly matching TRBD1 (5 bases). This clonotype originated in a C3H/HeJ mouse with alopecia areata. Strain haplotype at MHC: H2-k. CDR3 bases read: TGTGCCAGCAGTATAGCAGGGACAAACACA. Amino acid sequence: CASSIAGTNT. The whole CDR3 region reads CASSIAGTNTEVFF.